Shown below are 18 T cell receptor beta chains from a single sample sequenced in a study of shared clonotypes between healthy human individuals. TCRdb keeps only in-frame clones here, not all; method: immunoSEQ multiplex PCR. Among about 1 million clones listed, roughly 70% were seen once. Sequenced: memory CD4+ T cells sorted from blood. Subset noted: CD45RA-negative fraction. These receptors all stem from a man aged 18-30 years in good health.

This chain connects TRBV28 to TRBJ2-1; TRBD1 agrees at 9 bases. CDR1 and CDR2 from the germline V gene are MDHEN and SYDVKM. The J segment lost 9 bases and the V segment lost 4 bases, leaving 13 bases of the junction unmatched. This CDR3 spans 16 amino acids. The CDR3 sequence: CASSSFPAGTGIEQFF. The CDR3 DNA is TGTGCCAGCAGTTCCTTCCCAGCCGGGACAGGGATTGAGCAGTTCTTC.

CDR3 amino acids: CASSFTSGSRDEQFF. CDR3 nucleotides: TGTGCCAGCAGCTTTACTAGCGGGAGTAGGGATGAGCAGTTCTTC. The chain is built from TRBV11-2 and TRBJ2-1; 11 bases are a match to TRBD2. The length of the CDR3 is 15 residues. The germline gives CDR1 SGHAT, CDR2 FQNNGV. The V and J ends lost 3 bases and 8 bases, in that order; junction bases with no gene match: 6.

The V gene is TRBV14, the J gene TRBJ1-2; 8 bases match TRBD1. Germline trimming cut 4 bases from V and 7 bases from J; bases unmatched to any gene: 5. Germline CDR1 reads SGHDN; CDR2 reads FVKESK. CDR3 length equals 13 residues. DNA of the CDR3: TGTGCCAGCAGCCTCCGGGACAGGTTTGGCTACACCTTC. Protein product: CASSLRDRFGYTF.

Points on this clone: A single base separates this from a much larger clone, so it may be a read error. Other nucleotide sequences in the sample specify the same CDR3. The CDR3 nucleotides read TGCGCCAGCAGCCCGGGGACAGGGAACACTGAAGCTTTCTTT. As protein: CASSPGTGNTEAFF. The chain has TRBV5-1 and TRBJ1-1; 8 nucleotides match TRBD1. The CDR3 is 14 amino acids. The trim removed 4 bases at V and 1 base at J, leaving 3 bases unmatched. Germline V gene data show CDR1 as SGHRS and CDR2 as YFSETQ.

The chain links TRBV7-2 to TRBJ1-6, with no clear D. The CDR3 is made up of 14 amino acids. In germline, CDR1 is SGHTA, CDR2 FQGNSA. Trimming left V 5 bases short and J 3 bases short, with 8 bases between. The CDR3, as DNA: TGTGCCAGCAGCAGGGATCTCTATAATTCACCCCTCCACTTT. Its protein is CASSRDLYNSPLHF.

In its sample, this clone was seen once. Written as DNA, the CDR3 is TGTGCCAGCAGTGAAGGGTTGGGAGGCAATCAGCCCCAGCATTTT. It specifies CASSEGLGGNQPQHF. The chain employs TRBV6-1 and TRBJ1-5, with unresolved D. The germline CDR1 and CDR2 sequences are MNHNS and SASEGT. CDR3 length equals 15 residues. V lost 1 base and J lost 2, with 9 bases in between.

The chain carries TRBV7-9 and TRBJ1-2, with TRBD1 matching 7 bases. V shed 6 bases, J shed 1 base, and the junction held 5 bases outside the gene matches. The CDR3 contains 14 residues. The germline gives CDR1 SEHNR, CDR2 FQNEAQ (reference sequence). The CDR3 here is CASRLGQFNYGYTF. DNA for the CDR3: TGTGCCAGCAGATTGGGACAGTTTAACTATGGCTACACCTTC.

The V gene is TRBV5-1, the J gene TRBJ2-7; TRBD1 agrees at 8 bases. After removal of 1 base from V and 4 bases from J, the junction contained 10 bases not matched to a gene. CDR1 SGHRS and CDR2 YFSETQ come from the germline V gene. The CDR3 is 16 amino acids. The CDR3 region is CASSLSATGVFYEQYF. The CDR3 nucleotides read TGCGCCAGCAGCTTGTCCGCGACAGGGGTTTTTTACGAGCAGTACTTC.

The chain has TRBV6-1 and TRBJ2-5; no firm D call. The CDR3 loop spans 12 amino acids. The V gene's germline CDR1 is MNHNS and CDR2 SASEGT. Between the trimmed V and J ends, which lost 6 bases and 1 base, there was a span of 6 bases. The DNA of the CDR3 is TGTGCCAGCAGCCGCCTCCAAGAGACCCAGTACTTC. It specifies CASSRLQETQYF.

The rearrangement uses TRBV4-1 and TRBJ2-1; 13 positions match TRBD2. Germline V gene sequence: CDR1 MGHRA, CDR2 YSYEKL. This CDR3 is built from 16 residues. Losses at the gene ends were 3 bases for V and 5 bases for J; bases not matched to a gene: 4. This chain's CDR3 is CASSHLGLAGNNEQFF. The CDR3 DNA reads as TGCGCCAGCAGCCACCTGGGACTAGCGGGAAACAATGAGCAGTTCTTC.

This clone has just a few counts. The CDR3 bases are TGTGCCAGCAGCACAAACAGGAGAGAGGACACTGAAGCTTTCTTT. Translated: CASSTNRREDTEAFF. This chain links TRBV11-2 with TRBJ1-1; D is possibly TRBD1 (5 bases). With 5 bases removed from V and 3 bases from J, the gap between germline ends came to 16 bases. CDR3 length: 15 amino acids. The germline CDR1 and CDR2 sequences are SGHAT and FQNNGV.

The chain has TRBV30 and TRBJ1-3, with D unresolved. V shed 8 bases and J shed 4 bases, with 9 bases lying between them. CDR1 is GTSNPN and CDR2 is SVGIG in the germline V gene (reference sequence). CDR3 length: 11 residues. The CDR3 region has the DNA TGTGCCCTCGGGAGGGGAAACACCATATATTTT. It translates to CALGRGNTIYF.

This chain connects TRBV5-1 to TRBJ1-1; D is undetermined. This CDR3 contains 13 residues. The germline CDR1 and CDR2 sequences are SGHRS and YFSETQ. V lost 3 bases, J lost 3 bases, and 9 bases lay in between. The DNA for the CDR3 is TGCGCCAGCAGCTCCCCCGGGGACACTGAAGCTTTCTTT. It codes for CASSSPGDTEAFF.

The CDR3 DNA reads as TGTGCCAGCAGCTCCCGGAGGAGGGGACCCACAGATACGCAGTATTTT. This sequence encodes CASSSRRRGPTDTQYF. V and J are TRBV9 and TRBJ2-3, with D possibly being TRBD2 (6 bases). The CDR3 extends over 16 amino acids. V gave up 4 bases and J gave up 2 bases, with 17 bases separating them. CDR1 SGDLS and CDR2 YYNGEE come from the germline V gene. The full variable domain, in which reference TRBV9 and TRBJ2-3 provide the parts outside the CDR3, is DSGVTQTPKHLITATGQRVTLRCSPRSGDLSVYWYQQSLDQGLQFLIQYYNGEERAKGNILERFSAQQFPDLHSELNLSSLELGDSALYFCASSSRRRGPTDTQYFGPGTRLTVL.

With respect to this clone: Other DNA sequences in the same sample also yield this CDR3. The gene calls are TRBV10-3 and TRBJ2-3; D gene unclear. This CDR3 region has 13 residues. Looked up from germline, CDR1 is ENHRY and CDR2 is SYGVKD. V was trimmed by 3 bases and J by 2 bases, leaving 6 bases between them. The CDR3 sequence is CAISERLTDTQYF. Written as DNA, the CDR3 is TGTGCCATCAGTGAACGGCTCACAGATACGCAGTATTTT.

The CDR3 sequence: CASSGDRGPGGELFF. DNA of the CDR3: TGTGCCAGCAGTGGGGACAGGGGACCGGGAGGGGAGCTGTTTTTT. This chain links TRBV6-4 with TRBJ2-2; 10 bases match TRBD1. The CDR3 covers 15 residues. Germline CDR1 reads MRHNA; CDR2 reads SNTAGT. V dropped 4 bases and J dropped 8; count of bases not matched to a gene: 7.

The gene calls are TRBV5-4 and TRBJ2-5; 7 positions agree with TRBD2. The CDR3 runs to 16 residues. Germline lookup yields CDR1 SGHNT and CDR2 YYREEE (reference sequence). V gave up 6 bases and J gave up 1 base; unmatched junction bases: 12. Here the CDR3 DNA reads TGTGCCAGCATCCGAATGGGGGGGTCCTTCCAAGAGACCCAGTACTTC. Amino acids: CASIRMGGSFQETQYF.

The chain carries TRBV6-5 and TRBJ1-5; the match to TRBD1 covers 9 bases. This CDR3 has 15 amino acids. Germline CDR1 and CDR2: MNHEY and SVGAGI. V was pared by 5 bases and J by 0 bases, with 2 bases of the junction left unmatched. CDR3 DNA sequence: TGTGCCAGCAGTCGGACAGGGGATAGCAATCAGCCCCAGCATTTT. As protein: CASSRTGDSNQPQHF.